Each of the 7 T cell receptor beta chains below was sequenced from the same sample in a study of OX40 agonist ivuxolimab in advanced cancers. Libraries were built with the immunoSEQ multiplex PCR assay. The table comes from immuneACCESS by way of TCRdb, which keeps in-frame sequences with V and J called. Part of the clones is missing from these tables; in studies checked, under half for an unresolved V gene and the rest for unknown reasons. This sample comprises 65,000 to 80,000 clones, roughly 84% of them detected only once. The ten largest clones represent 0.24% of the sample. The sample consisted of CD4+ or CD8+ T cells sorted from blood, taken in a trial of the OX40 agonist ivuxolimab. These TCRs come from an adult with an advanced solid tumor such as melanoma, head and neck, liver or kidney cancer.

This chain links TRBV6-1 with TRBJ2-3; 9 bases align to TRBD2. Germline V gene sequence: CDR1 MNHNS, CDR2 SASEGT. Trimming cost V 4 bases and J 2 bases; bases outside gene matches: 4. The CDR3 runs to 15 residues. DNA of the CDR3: TGTGCCAGCAGTGTGACTAGCGGTTTCACAGATACGCAGTATTTT. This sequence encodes CASSVTSGFTDTQYF.

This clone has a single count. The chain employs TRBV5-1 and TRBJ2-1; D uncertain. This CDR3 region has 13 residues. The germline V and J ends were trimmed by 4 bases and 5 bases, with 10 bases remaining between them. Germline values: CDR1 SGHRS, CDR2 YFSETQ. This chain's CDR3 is CASSPPGHNEQFF. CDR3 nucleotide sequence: TGCGCCAGCAGCCCCCCAGGTCACAATGAGCAGTTCTTC.

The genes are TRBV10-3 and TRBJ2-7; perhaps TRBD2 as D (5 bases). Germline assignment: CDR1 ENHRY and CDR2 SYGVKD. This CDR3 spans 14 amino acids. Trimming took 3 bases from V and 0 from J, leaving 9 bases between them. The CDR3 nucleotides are TGTGCCATCAGTGAATCAGCGGCCTCCTACGAGCAGTACTTC. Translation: CAISESAASYEQYF.

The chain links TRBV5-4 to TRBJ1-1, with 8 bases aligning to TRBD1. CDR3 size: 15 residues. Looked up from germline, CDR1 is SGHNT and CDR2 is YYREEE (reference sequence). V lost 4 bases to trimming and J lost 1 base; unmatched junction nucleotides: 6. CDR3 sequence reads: CASSPTGVSNTEAFF. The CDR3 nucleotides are TGTGCCAGCAGCCCGACAGGGGTTTCGAACACTGAAGCTTTCTTT.

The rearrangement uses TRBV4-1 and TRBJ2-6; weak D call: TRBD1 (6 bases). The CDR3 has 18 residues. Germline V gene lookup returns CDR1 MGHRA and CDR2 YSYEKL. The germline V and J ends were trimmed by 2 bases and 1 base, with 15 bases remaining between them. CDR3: CASSQQSLRGSGANVLTF. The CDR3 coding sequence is TGCGCCAGCAGCCAACAGAGTTTGAGGGGGTCTGGGGCCAACGTCCTGACTTTC.

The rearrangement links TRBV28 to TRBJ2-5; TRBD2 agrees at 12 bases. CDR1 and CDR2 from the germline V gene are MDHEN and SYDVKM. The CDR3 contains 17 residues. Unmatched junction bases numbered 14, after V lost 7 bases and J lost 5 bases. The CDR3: CASTMGASGRAAETQYF. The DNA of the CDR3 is TGTGCCAGCACCATGGGGGCTAGCGGGAGGGCCGCGGAGACCCAGTACTTC.

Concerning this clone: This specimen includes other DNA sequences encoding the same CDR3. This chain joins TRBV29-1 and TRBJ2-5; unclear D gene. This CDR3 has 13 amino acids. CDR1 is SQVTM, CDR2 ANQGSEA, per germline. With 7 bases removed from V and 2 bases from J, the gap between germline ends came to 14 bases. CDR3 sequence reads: CSARVGPQETQYF. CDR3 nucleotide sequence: TGCAGCGCCCGGGTGGGCCCACAAGAGACCCAGTACTTC. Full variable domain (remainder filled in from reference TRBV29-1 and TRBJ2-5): SAVISQKPSRDICQRGTSLTIQCQVDSQVTMMFWYRQQPGQSLTLIATANQGSEATYESGFVIDKFPISRPNLTFSTLTVSNMSPEDSSIYLCSARVGPQETQYFGPGTRLLVL.